This passage covers 11 T cell receptor beta chains from one sample sequenced in a study of blood T cells in healthy people across ages. Sample-barcoded 5' priming and a J-beta primer mix drove a second PCR of roughly 6 to 12 cycles. TCRdb reanalysed the 5' RACE reads using MiXCR and keeps one entry per CDR3 protein. The data show over 700,000 distinct CDR3 sequences, 40% to 65% seen once. The material sequenced was blood. The receptors here all came from an elderly man in good health.

The V call is TRBV20-1, the J call TRBJ2-5; 8 bases fit TRBD1. The CDR3 extends over 17 amino acids. With V trimmed by 6 bases and J by 0 bases, 15 bases remained unmatched. The germline CDR1 and CDR2 sequences are DFQATT and SNEGSKA (reference sequence). For the CDR3, the DNA is TGCAGTGCCCAAGGGGGACAGGAGACCTGGTACCAAGAGACCCAGTACTTC. It specifies CSAQGGQETWYQETQYF.

The chain uses TRBV20-1 and TRBJ2-2; TRBD1 aligns across 7 bases. The V gene end was trimmed by 0 bases and the J gene end by 7 bases; junction bases not matched to a gene: 14. CDR1 DFQATT and CDR2 SNEGSKA come from the germline V gene (reference sequence). The CDR3 is made up of 17 amino acids. CDR3 bases: TGCAGTGCTAGAGATCAGGGGCTAGGGACAGCGAGCGGGGAGCTGTTTTTT. Its translation is CSARDQGLGTASGELFF.

This sequence joins TRBV7-2 and TRBJ2-7; a possible D gene is TRBD2 (6 bases). V was clipped by 5 bases and J by 2 bases, with 16 bases between them. This CDR3 is 15 amino acids long. CDR1 SGHTA and CDR2 FQGNSA come from the germline V gene. The DNA of the CDR3 is TGTGCCAGCAGCCCCGGCCGGGAGCGGACCTACGAGCAGTACTTC. This gives the protein CASSPGRERTYEQYF.

This clonotype has more than one count but fewer than ten. The gene calls are TRBV24-1 and TRBJ2-3; D is unresolved. Germline CDR1 is KGHDR and CDR2 is SFDVKD. The CDR3 is made up of 12 amino acids. The germline V and J ends were trimmed by 1 base and 14 bases, with 12 bases remaining between them. The CDR3 region has the DNA TGTGCCACCAGTGATTTATCAAGATACGCGTATTTT. It translates to CATSDLSRYAYF.

The V gene is TRBV29-1, the J gene TRBJ1-2; weak D call: TRBD1 (5 bases). Germline V CDR1 and CDR2: SQVTM, ANQGSEA. V dropped 3 bases and J dropped 2 bases, with 10 bases sitting between them. The CDR3 spans 13 residues. CDR3 bases: TGCAGCGTTGACAGGGACCAGAACTATGGCTACACCTTC. This sequence encodes CSVDRDQNYGYTF.

The V call is TRBV29-1, the J call TRBJ2-7; 13 bases agree with TRBD2. Germline V gives CDR1 SQVTM, CDR2 ANQGSEA. The CDR3 extends over 14 amino acids. Trimming took 5 bases from V and 4 from J; bases not matched to a gene: 5. The CDR3 here is CSVHRLAGGYEQYF. CDR3 bases: TGCAGCGTTCACCGACTAGCGGGAGGTTACGAGCAGTACTTC.

This chain links TRBV2 with TRBJ2-1, with D unresolved. Trimming removed 10 bases at V and 7 bases at J, with 17 bases between. CDR3 length equals 13 residues. Germline V lookup: CDR1 SNHLY, CDR2 FYNNEI. CDR3 bases: TGTGCCACGCGGACCATAGGGATAAATGAGCAGTTCTTC. Amino acids: CATRTIGINEQFF.

This sequence joins TRBV28 and TRBJ1-3; D ambiguous. Between the trimmed V and J ends, which lost 6 bases and 2 bases, there was a span of 11 bases. Germline V CDR1 and CDR2: MDHEN, SYDVKM. CDR3 size: 14 residues. In nucleotides, the CDR3 is TGTGCCAGCAGCTCACCCGCAACTGGAAACACCATATATTTT. Protein product: CASSSPATGNTIYF.

This clonotype was seen a few times. The rearrangement links TRBV5-1 to TRBJ2-7, with 9 bases aligning to TRBD1. Germline CDR1 SGHRS, CDR2 YFSETQ. There are 15 residues in the CDR3. The V and J ends lost 3 bases and 7 bases, in that order; junction bases with no gene match: 11. Here the CDR3 reads CASSSGQGRPREQYF. The CDR3 nucleotides are TGCGCCAGCAGCTCAGGACAGGGGCGACCTCGGGAGCAGTACTTC.

This sequence joins TRBV6-2 or TRBV6-3 and TRBJ2-7, with a tentative D call TRBD1 (6 bases). V lost 8 bases and J lost 6, with 17 bases in between. Germline V gene data show CDR1 as MNHEY and CDR2 as SVGEGT. The CDR3 length is 13 residues. The CDR3, as DNA: TGTGCCAGCTGTGACAGGTTGCTGGGCGAGCAGTACTTC. Translation gives CASCDRLLGEQYF.

CDR3 residues: CASIPDRADGYTF. The CDR3 region has the DNA TGTGCCAGCATTCCCGACAGGGCCGATGGCTACACCTTC. This chain connects TRBV6-6 to TRBJ1-2, with 7 bases identical to TRBD1. Germline assignment: CDR1 MNHNY and CDR2 SVGAGI (reference sequence). V gave up 7 bases and J gave up 6 bases; unmatched junction bases: 8. The length of the CDR3 is 13 residues.